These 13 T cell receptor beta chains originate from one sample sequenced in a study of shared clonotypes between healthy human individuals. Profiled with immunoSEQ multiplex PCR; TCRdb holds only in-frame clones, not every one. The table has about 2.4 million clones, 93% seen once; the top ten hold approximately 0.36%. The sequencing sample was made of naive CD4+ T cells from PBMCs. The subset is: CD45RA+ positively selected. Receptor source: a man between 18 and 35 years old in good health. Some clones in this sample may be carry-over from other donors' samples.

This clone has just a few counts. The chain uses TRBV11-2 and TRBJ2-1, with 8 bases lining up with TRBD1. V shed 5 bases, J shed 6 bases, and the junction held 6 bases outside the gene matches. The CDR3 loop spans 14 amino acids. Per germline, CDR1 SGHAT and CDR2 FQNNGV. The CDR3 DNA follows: TGTGCCAGCAGCCAGACAACAGGGGGCAATGAGCAGTTCTTC. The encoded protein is CASSQTTGGNEQFF. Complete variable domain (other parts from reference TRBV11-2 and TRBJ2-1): EAGVAQSPRYKIIEKRQSVAFWCNPISGHATLYWYQQILGQGPKLLIQFQNNGVVDDSQLPKDRFSAERLKGVDSTLKIQPAKLEDSAVYLCASSQTTGGNEQFFGPGTRLTVL.

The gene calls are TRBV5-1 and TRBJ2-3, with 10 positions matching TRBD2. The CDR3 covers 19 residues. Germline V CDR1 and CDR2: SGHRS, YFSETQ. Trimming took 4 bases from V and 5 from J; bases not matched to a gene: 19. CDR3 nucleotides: TGCGCCAGCAGCCGCGGACTAGCGGACGACCCTCCGTCGGGAGATACGCAGTATTTT. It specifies CASSRGLADDPPSGDTQYF.

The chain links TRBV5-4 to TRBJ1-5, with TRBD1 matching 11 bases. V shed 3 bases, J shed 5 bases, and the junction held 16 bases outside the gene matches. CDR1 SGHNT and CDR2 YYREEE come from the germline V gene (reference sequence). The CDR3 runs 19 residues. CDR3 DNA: TGTGCCAGCAGCTGGAAAAAGATGACAGTGGACAGGGGGCATCAGCCCCAGCATTTT. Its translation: CASSWKKMTVDRGHQPQHF.

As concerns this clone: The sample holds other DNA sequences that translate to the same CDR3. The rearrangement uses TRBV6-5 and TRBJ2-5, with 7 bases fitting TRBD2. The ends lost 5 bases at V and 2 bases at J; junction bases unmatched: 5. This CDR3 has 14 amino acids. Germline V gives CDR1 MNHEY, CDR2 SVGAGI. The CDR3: CASSASSGQETQYF. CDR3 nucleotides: TGTGCCAGCAGTGCCTCTAGCGGTCAAGAGACCCAGTACTTC.

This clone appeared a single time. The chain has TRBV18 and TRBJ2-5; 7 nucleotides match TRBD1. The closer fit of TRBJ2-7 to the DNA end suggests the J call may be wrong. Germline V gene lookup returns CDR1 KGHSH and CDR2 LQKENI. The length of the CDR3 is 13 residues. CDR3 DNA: TGTGCCAGCTCACAACAGGGGTTATACGAGCAGTACTTC. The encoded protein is CASSQQGLYEQYF.

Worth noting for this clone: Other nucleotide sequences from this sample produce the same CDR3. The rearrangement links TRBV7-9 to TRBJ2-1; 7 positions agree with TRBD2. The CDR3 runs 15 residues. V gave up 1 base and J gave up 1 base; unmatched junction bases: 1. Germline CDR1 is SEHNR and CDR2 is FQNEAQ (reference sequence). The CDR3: CASSLGSGSYNEQFF. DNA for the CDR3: TGTGCCAGCAGCTTAGGTAGCGGGTCCTACAATGAGCAGTTCTTC.

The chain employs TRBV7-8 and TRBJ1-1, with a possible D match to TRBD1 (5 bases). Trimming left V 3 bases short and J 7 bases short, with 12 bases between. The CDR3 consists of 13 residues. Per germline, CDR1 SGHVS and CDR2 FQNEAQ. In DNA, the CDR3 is TGTGCCAGCAGCTTCCTAGCGGGGGGTGAAGCTTTCTTT. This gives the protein CASSFLAGGEAFF.

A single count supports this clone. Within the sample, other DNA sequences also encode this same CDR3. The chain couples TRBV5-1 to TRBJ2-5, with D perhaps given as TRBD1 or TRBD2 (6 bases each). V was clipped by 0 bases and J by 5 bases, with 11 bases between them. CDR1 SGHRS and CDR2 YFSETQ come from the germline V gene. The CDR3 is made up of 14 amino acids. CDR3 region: CASSLGGGLETQYF. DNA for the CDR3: TGCGCCAGCAGCTTGGGTGGGGGGCTGGAGACCCAGTACTTC.

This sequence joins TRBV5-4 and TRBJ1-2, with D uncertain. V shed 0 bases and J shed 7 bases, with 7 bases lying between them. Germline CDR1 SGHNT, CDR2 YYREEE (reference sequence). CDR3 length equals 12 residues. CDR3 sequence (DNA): TGTGCCAGCAGCTTGGGGAGAAGTGGCTACACCTTC. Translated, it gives CASSLGRSGYTF.

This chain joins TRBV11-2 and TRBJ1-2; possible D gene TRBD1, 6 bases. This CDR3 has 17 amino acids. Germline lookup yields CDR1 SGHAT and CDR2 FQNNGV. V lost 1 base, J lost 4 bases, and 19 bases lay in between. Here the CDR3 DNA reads TGTGCCAGCAGCTTAGTCGGGGGCCCGGGAGCTTTCTATGGCTACACCTTC. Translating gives CASSLVGGPGAFYGYTF.

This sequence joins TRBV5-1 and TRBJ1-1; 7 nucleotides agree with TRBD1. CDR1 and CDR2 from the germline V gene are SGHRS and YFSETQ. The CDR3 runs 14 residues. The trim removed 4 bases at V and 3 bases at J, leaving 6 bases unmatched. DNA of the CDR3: TGCGCCAGCAGCCGAGACAGGGTGGACACTGAAGCTTTCTTT. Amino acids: CASSRDRVDTEAFF.

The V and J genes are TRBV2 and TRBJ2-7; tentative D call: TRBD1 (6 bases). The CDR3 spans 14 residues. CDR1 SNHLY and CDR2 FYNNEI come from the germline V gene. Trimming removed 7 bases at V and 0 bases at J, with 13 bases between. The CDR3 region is CASKRGQSSYEQYF. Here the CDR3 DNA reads TGTGCCAGCAAGAGGGGACAAAGCTCCTACGAGCAGTACTTC.

The CDR3 loop reads CASSAYRVPNQPQHF. CDR3 sequence (DNA): TGTGCCAGCAGTGCATACAGGGTCCCCAATCAGCCCCAGCATTTT. The chain links TRBV28 to TRBJ1-5; tentatively, D is TRBD1 (6 bases). The V gene lost 5 bases and the J gene lost 3 bases, with 14 bases spanning the gap. Germline-derived CDR1 and CDR2 are MDHEN and SYDVKM. CDR3 length: 15 amino acids.